These 25 T cell receptor beta chains were all obtained from the same sample, sequenced in a study of T-cell memory formation after mild COVID-19. TCRdb re-derived calls from the 5' RACE reads in MiXCR, one entry per CDR3 protein. The sample includes about 130,000 distinct CDR3 sequences, approximately 15% of them seen just once. Sequenced: PBMCs or a T cell subset sorted from them (not recorded which). The receptors here all came from a man aged 18 to 30 who had mild COVID-19 (a few samples of this study predate the infection). Cell type and time point are not known.

The chain has TRBV5-1 and TRBJ1-6; TRBD1 matches at 7 bases. Trimming at V came to 7 bases and at J to 9 bases, leaving 7 bases not matched to a gene. Germline CDR1 and CDR2: SGHRS and YFSETQ. CDR3 length: 13 amino acids. The CDR3 sequence is CASRDRAVSPLHF. CDR3 bases: TGCGCCAGCCGAGACAGGGCTGTTTCACCCCTCCACTTT.

This clonotype showed up many times. This chain links TRBV7-3 with TRBJ2-2, with TRBD2 matching over 8 bases. The length of the CDR3 is 15 residues. Germline loops: CDR1 SGHTA, CDR2 FQGTGA. V dropped 2 bases and J dropped 7; count of bases not matched to a gene: 6. CDR3 region: CASSLLGGAIGELFF. The DNA for the CDR3 is TGTGCCAGCAGCTTACTCGGGGGGGCTATCGGGGAGCTGTTTTTT.

This clonotype was observed a few times. The V call is TRBV5-1, the J call TRBJ2-5, with D unresolved. V was clipped by 0 bases and J by 0 bases, with 15 bases between them. This CDR3 is built from 17 residues. The germline gives CDR1 SGHRS, CDR2 YFSETQ. The CDR3 region is CASSLGLSQVYQETQYF. Here the CDR3 DNA reads TGCGCCAGCAGCTTGGGCCTAAGCCAGGTGTACCAAGAGACCCAGTACTTC.

The chain carries TRBV5-1 and TRBJ1-3; D call uncertain. V lost 2 bases to trimming and J lost 0 bases, with 12 bases between them. The CDR3 is 16 amino acids. The germline V gene encodes CDR1 SGHRS and CDR2 YFSETQ. DNA of the CDR3: TGCGCCAGCAGCTTAGGGTTCGGCGACTCTGGAAACACCATATATTTT. The encoded protein is CASSLGFGDSGNTIYF. Supplemented by reference TRBV5-1 and TRBJ1-3, the full variable domain reads KAGVTQTPRYLIKTRGQQVTLSCSPISGHRSVSWYQQTPGQGLQFLFEYFSETQRNKGNFPGRFSGRQFSNSRSEMNVSTLELGDSALYLCASSLGFGDSGNTIYFGEGSWLTVV.

This sequence joins TRBV20-1 and TRBJ2-7, with TRBD1 as a possible D gene (5 bases). Trimming took 6 bases from V and 2 from J, leaving 14 bases between them. The CDR3 runs to 13 residues. Germline V gene data show CDR1 as DFQATT and CDR2 as SNEGSKA (reference sequence). The CDR3 coding sequence is TGCAGTGCAAGACAGATATTGGCCTACGAGCAGTACTTC. It is translated as CSARQILAYEQYF.

Concerning this clonotype itself: A much larger clone lies one base from this, so it may be a read error. No DNA is shown, since the ends of the CDR3 on it are uncertain; the CDR3 is the one TCRdb lists. The chain is built from TRBV11-2 and TRBJ2-1. The V gene's germline CDR1 is SGHAT and CDR2 FQNNGV. Ends included, the CDR3 has 15 residues. The CDR3 reads CASSPENYFGNEQFF.

This clonotype was observed a handful of times. The genes are TRBV4-2 and TRBJ2-3; 9 positions match TRBD2. CDR3 length: 16 residues. Germline CDR1 reads LGHNA; CDR2 reads YNFKEQ. V gave up 0 bases and J gave up 6 bases; unmatched junction bases: 7. The DNA for the CDR3 is TGTGCCAGCAGCCAAGAACCAGCGGGGGGAACCGATACGCAGTATTTT. Translating it yields CASSQEPAGGTDTQYF.

V and J are TRBV12-3 or TRBV12-4 and TRBJ2-3; D is uncertain. V was clipped by 5 bases and J by 3 bases, with 6 bases between them. CDR3 size: 12 residues. The CDR3 loop reads CASSARTDTQYF. The CDR3 nucleotides read TGTGCCAGCAGTGCCCGTACAGATACGCAGTATTTT.

This clonotype was seen a few times. The rearrangement uses TRBV12-3 or TRBV12-4 and TRBJ1-2; D possibly corresponds to TRBD1 (5 bases). The ends were cut back, 3 bases at V and 4 bases at J, with 12 bases in the middle. This CDR3 has 14 residues. The CDR3 region is CASSLLGVGYGYTF. Written as DNA, the CDR3 is TGTGCCAGCAGTTTGTTAGGGGTCGGCTATGGCTACACCTTC.

This clonotype was counted only a few times. V and J are TRBV4-2 and TRBJ2-1; 10 bases agree with TRBD2. The V gene's germline CDR1 is LGHNA and CDR2 YNFKEQ. The CDR3 totals 16 residues. With V trimmed by 3 bases and J by 5 bases, 7 bases remained unmatched. Here the CDR3 reads CASSQDISGGNNEQFF. CDR3 DNA: TGTGCCAGCAGCCAGGATATTAGCGGGGGGAACAATGAGCAGTTCTTC.

The sample holds a few counts of this clonotype. This chain joins TRBV7-2 and TRBJ1-6, with a tentative D call TRBD1 (5 bases). In germline, CDR1 is SGHTA, CDR2 FQGNSA. The CDR3 covers 17 residues. The V and J ends lost 5 bases and 0 bases respectively, with 14 bases between them. This CDR3 reads CASSPTAMSSYNSPLHF. As DNA, the CDR3 is TGTGCCAGCAGCCCGACAGCCATGAGCTCCTATAATTCACCCCTCCACTTT.

The chain couples TRBV3-1 to TRBJ2-7; unclear D gene. CDR3 size: 14 residues. Germline loops: CDR1 LGHDT, CDR2 YNNKEL (reference sequence). The germline V and J ends were trimmed by 1 base and 0 bases, with 7 bases remaining between them. In DNA form, the CDR3 reads TGTGCCAGCAGCCAAGGGTGGCGCTCCTACGAGCAGTACTTC. This encodes CASSQGWRSYEQYF.

The chain links TRBV7-2 to TRBJ2-7, with 7 nucleotides matching TRBD1. J lost 2 bases, V lost 1 base, and 5 bases had no gene match. Germline assignment: CDR1 SGHTA and CDR2 FQGNSA. The CDR3 loop spans 15 amino acids. The CDR3 DNA is TGTGCCAGCAGCTTAGAGGGGACAGTAGCCTACGAGCAGTACGTC. Translating it yields CASSLEGTVAYEQYV.

V usage is TRBV6-5 and J usage is TRBJ1-3; D gene uncertain. The germline V gene encodes CDR1 MNHEY and CDR2 SVGAGI. There are 18 residues in the CDR3. Trimming left V 0 bases short and J 0 bases short, with 15 bases between. Written as DNA, the CDR3 is TGTGCCAGCAGTTACTCGAGTGTTGGCGGATACTCTGGAAACACCATATATTTT. Protein product: CASSYSSVGGYSGNTIYF.

This clonotype has at least ten counts. This rearrangement joins TRBV20-1 to TRBJ2-7; D may match TRBD1 or TRBD2 (5 bases each). Germline CDR1 is DFQATT and CDR2 is SNEGSKA (reference sequence). The CDR3 is made up of 15 amino acids. Trimming took 3 bases from V and 0 from J, leaving 15 bases between them. This CDR3 is CSARPGTSSSYEQYF. The CDR3 nucleotides are TGCAGTGCTAGGCCCGGGACGTCAAGCTCCTACGAGCAGTACTTC.

The gene calls are TRBV20-1 and TRBJ2-5, with 10 bases matching TRBD2. The CDR3 is 16 residues long. V gave up 0 bases and J gave up 1 base; unmatched junction bases: 5. Germline assignment: CDR1 DFQATT and CDR2 SNEGSKA (reference sequence). The CDR3 spells CSARDPRTSGQETQYF. The CDR3 DNA reads TGCAGTGCTAGAGACCCGAGGACTAGCGGCCAAGAGACCCAGTACTTC.

This clonotype was seen ten or more times. J is TRBJ2-3 and V is TRBV11-2; TRBD1 might be the D (5 bases). The CDR3 is 15 residues long. The germline gives CDR1 SGHAT, CDR2 FQNNGV. Trimming shortened V by 3 bases and J by 2 bases, and 12 bases separated the two germline ends. The CDR3 spells CASSFRTHYTDTQYF. The CDR3 nucleotides are TGTGCCAGCAGCTTCCGGACACACTACACAGATACGCAGTATTTT. Looking up the rest from reference TRBV11-2 and TRBJ2-3 gives the full variable domain: EAGVAQSPRYKIIEKRQSVAFWCNPISGHATLYWYQQILGQGPKLLIQFQNNGVVDDSQLPKDRFSAERLKGVDSTLKIQPAKLEDSAVYLCASSFRTHYTDTQYFGPGTRLTVL.

This clonotype was observed a few times. The chain is built from TRBV7-2 and TRBJ2-3; possible D gene TRBD2, 7 bases. The CDR3 runs to 15 residues. Between the trimmed V and J ends, which lost 7 bases and 2 bases, there was a span of 16 bases. CDR1 is SGHTA, CDR2 FQGNSA, per germline. The CDR3 is CASNRGGGNTDTQYF. Written as DNA, the CDR3 is TGTGCCAGCAACCGAGGGGGGGGGAACACAGATACGCAGTATTTT.

This CDR3 reads CASSLDQGNTEAFF. The CDR3 DNA follows: TGTGCCAGCAGTTTAGACCAGGGGAACACTGAAGCTTTCTTT. V gene TRBV12-3 or TRBV12-4 combines with J gene TRBJ1-1; tentative D call: TRBD1 (5 bases). The ends were cut back, 1 base at V and 1 base at J, with 7 bases in the middle. The CDR3 has 14 residues.

The chain's CDR3 is CASSGVLTTNEKLFF. CDR3 sequence (DNA): TGTGCCAGCAGCGGGGTTCTCACAACTAATGAAAAACTGTTTTTT. This chain uses TRBV5-6 with TRBJ1-4; no reliable D call. CDR1 and CDR2 (germline): SGHDT, YYEEEE. The CDR3 consists of 15 residues. V was clipped by 4 bases and J by 0 bases, with 10 bases between them. The full variable domain, in which reference TRBV5-6 and TRBJ1-4 provide the parts outside the CDR3, is DAGVTQSPTHLIKTRGQQVTLRCSPKSGHDTVSWYQQALGQGPQFIFQYYEEEERQRGNFPDRFSGHQFPNYSSELNVNALLLGDSALYLCASSGVLTTNEKLFFGSGTQLSVL.

CDR3 loop: CASSPTSGADNEQFF. In nucleotides, the CDR3 is TGTGCCAGCAGCCCCACTAGCGGGGCTGACAATGAGCAGTTCTTC. This chain links TRBV6-5 with TRBJ2-1; 10 bases fit TRBD2. V trimming: 6 bases; J trimming: 5 bases; junction bases outside the gene matches: 7. This CDR3 is 15 amino acids long. Germline assignment: CDR1 MNHEY and CDR2 SVGAGI.

The chain uses TRBV5-6 and TRBJ2-5; D may be TRBD2 (5 bases). Trimming took 7 bases from V and 3 from J, leaving 22 bases between them. Germline-derived CDR1 and CDR2 are SGHDT and YYEEEE. The CDR3 is made up of 16 amino acids. The CDR3 DNA sequence: TGTGCCAGCTCACGACCACAACGGCGGGCTGAAGAGACCCAGTACTTC. Amino acids: CASSRPQRRAEETQYF.

This clonotype was picked up a small number of times. The V and J genes are TRBV19 and TRBJ1-5; D remains unclear. CDR3 length equals 12 residues. The V and J ends lost 3 bases and 4 bases respectively, with 4 bases between them. Germline V CDR1 and CDR2: LNHDA, SQIVND (reference sequence). DNA for the CDR3: TGTGCCAGTAGTATGGGAAATCAGCCCCAGCATTTT. It encodes CASSMGNQPQHF. The variable domain in full, completed from reference TRBV19 and TRBJ1-5, reads DGGITQSPKYLFRKEGQNVTLSCEQNLNHDAMYWYRQDPGQGLRLIYYSQIVNDFQKGDIAEGYSVSREKKESFPLTVTSAQKNPTAFYLCASSMGNQPQHFGDGTRLSIL.

The table lists this clonotype with a few counts. The rearrangement uses TRBV5-5 and TRBJ2-1, with D possibly TRBD2 on 6 matching bases. The CDR3 loop spans 16 amino acids. V was shortened by 1 base and J by 6 bases, with 17 bases between the two germline ends. Germline-derived CDR1 and CDR2 are SGHKS and YYEKEE (reference sequence). The CDR3 spells CASSLPLLASSNEQFF. The CDR3 bases are TGTGCCAGCAGCTTGCCGTTGCTAGCGAGTTCCAATGAGCAGTTCTTC.

This clonotype was seen a handful of times. The rearrangement uses TRBV4-2 and TRBJ2-5; 7 nucleotides line up with TRBD1. Germline V gene sequence: CDR1 LGHNA, CDR2 YNFKEQ. The V gene end was trimmed by 2 bases and the J gene end by 4 bases; junction bases not matched to a gene: 4. The CDR3 sequence is 14 residues long. The CDR3: CASSQSGTAETQYF. The DNA of the CDR3 is TGTGCCAGCAGCCAATCCGGGACAGCAGAGACCCAGTACTTC.